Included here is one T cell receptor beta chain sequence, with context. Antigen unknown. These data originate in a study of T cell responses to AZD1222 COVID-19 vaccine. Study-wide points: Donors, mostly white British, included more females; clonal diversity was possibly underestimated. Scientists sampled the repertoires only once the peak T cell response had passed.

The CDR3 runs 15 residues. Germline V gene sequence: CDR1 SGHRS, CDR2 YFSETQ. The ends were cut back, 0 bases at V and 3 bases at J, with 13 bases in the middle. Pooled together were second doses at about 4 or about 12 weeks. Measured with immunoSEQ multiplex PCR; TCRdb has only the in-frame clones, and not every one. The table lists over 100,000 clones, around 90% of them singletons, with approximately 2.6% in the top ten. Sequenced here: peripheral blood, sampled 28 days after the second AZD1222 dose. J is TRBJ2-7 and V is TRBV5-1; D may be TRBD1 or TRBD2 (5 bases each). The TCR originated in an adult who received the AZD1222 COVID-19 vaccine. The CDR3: CASSLVAGSYYEQYF. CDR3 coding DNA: TGCGCCAGCAGCTTGGTAGCAGGGAGTTACTACGAGCAGTACTTC.